What follows is one T cell receptor beta chain and its context. The source of the sample is a study of blood T cell repertoires in COVID-19. Study at large: Some COVID-19 samples were acute and others convalescent; all came from the United States, Italy and Spain. The cDNA or gDNA used as material had been derived from T cells, B-cell-depleted T cells, or PBMCs.

The table came from immunoSEQ multiplex PCR; TCRdb's copy has only in-frame clones and leaves some out. The repertoire consists of under 350,000 clones, with 75% to 90% occurring once and the leading ten covering about 4.2%. The clonotype comes from a man in his forties or fifties with acute or convalescent COVID-19. The sample comprised peripheral blood.

In DNA form, the CDR3 reads TGTGCCAGCAGCTCCAATCCCGCGTTCAGGGAAGGGTACGAGCAGTACTTC. It is translated as CASSSNPAFREGYEQYF. The chain joins TRBV11-2 to TRBJ2-7; D is possibly TRBD1 (5 bases). V shed 4 bases and J shed 4 bases, with 23 bases lying between them. This CDR3 comprises 17 residues. The germline V gene has CDR1 SGHAT and CDR2 FQNNGV.